This TCR beta chain was identified in a study of T cell responses to AZD1222 COVID-19 vaccine (dated by TCRdb to about 2021). A note on the overall study: AZD1222 recipients given second doses at about 4 weeks or at about 12 weeks were pooled, since spike-specific TCR depth and breadth were not found to differ between the two schedules. A total of about 240 trial participants underwent TCR sequencing, of whom roughly 210 received two doses of AZD1222 and about 25 received two doses of the MenACWY control vaccine. Trial participants were enrolled by age into subgroups of 18-55, 56-69 and 70-plus years, and around 150, 28 and 57 TCR-sequenced participants, respectively, were included in these subgroups. General findings and caveats noted by the study authors: Spike-specific TCR breadth and depth rose significantly after two AZD1222 doses compared with day 0 and with MenACWY recipients. Conclusions about previously exposed vaccinees were limited because only a handful of AZD1222 recipients were SARS-CoV-2 seropositive at baseline. CD4 TCRs associated with the vaccine covered the entire spike protein, and the dominant responses were in regions 160-218 and 743-854. Nearly half of unique spike-specific TCRs reportedly recognized epitopes outside regions mutated in the B.1.351 and B.1.1.7 variants. Because no samples from the day 14 peak response were available, repertoires could be characterized only after the peak T cell response. In the small 56-69-year group, the increase in depth fell short of significance, most likely because of low power. Most participants were white British and females outnumbered males, and the authors suggested that clonal diversity may have been underestimated.

Germline trimming: 4 bases from V, 2 bases from J; junction bases outside gene matches: 10. For CDR1 and CDR2, the germline V gene lists MGHRA and YSYEKL. The CDR3 runs 17 amino acids, cysteine and phenylalanine included. Just CDR3 DNA is preserved here, 51 bases in frame from base 1. The sample's time point label is to be understood as: baseline before first vaccination. Vaccinee samples came from UK trials COV001 and COV002, including a single-blind randomized controlled phase 2/3 trial of AZD1222 (ChAdOx1 nCoV-19) in healthy adults. For TCRbeta chain sequencing, PBMC samples were collected from trial participants at day 0 and at day 28 after the second dose. The CDR3 regions of human TCRbeta chains were analyzed by immunosequencing. As for the original processing: Repertoire TCRs were matched against a reference library of SARS-CoV-2-specific TCRs generated with the MIRA antigen-specificity platform. Breadth was defined as the fraction of unique TCRs that were SARS-CoV-2-associated, and depth was defined as the fraction of total T cells that were SARS-CoV-2-associated. Using the MIRA data, each spike-specific TCR was mapped to the spike region that the TCR reacts to and placed in a CD4 or CD8 class. Log10-transformed breadth and depth values were compared by one-way ANOVA with Sidak's multiple comparisons tests. TCRdb limited this immuneACCESS table to in-frame rearrangements with V and J called. A share of clones is missing; checked studies link under half to unresolved V genes, and the rest is unexplained. V and J calls and clone size come straight from that table; D and trimming were deduced from the DNA. The sample records over 150,000 clones, 75% to 90% of which are singletons. The ten most abundant clones make up about 6.9% of the sample.

As regards this clone: The antigen this receptor binds is unknown. Base-call qualities are not available, and no considerably larger clone is one nucleotide away.

The V gene is TRBV4-1 and the J gene is TRBJ1-2; 10 of the junction bases match TRBD1. The TCR sequence derives from an adult in good health. Sequences were derived from peripheral blood, sampled on day 0 of AZD1222 vaccination. The CDR3 protein sequence reads: CASSPDRQGAGNYGYTF. The nucleotide sequence is TGCGCCAGCAGCCCGGACCGACAGGGGGCAGGGAACTATGGCTACACCTTC.